This entry is about one T cell receptor (beta chain). There are 14 residues in the CDR3. V lost 2 bases to trimming and J lost 1 base, with 11 bases between them. The V gene's germline CDR1 is GTSNPN and CDR2 SVGIG (reference sequence). This sample was taken from a study of immune evolution from preneoplasia to lung adenocarcinoma. Between the mid-2010s and the late 2010s, patients underwent resection in Japan or China. The repertoire was sequenced with immunoSEQ multiplex PCR; TCRdb's copy has only in-frame clones and lacks some. The profile shows thousands of clones, roughly 86% of them singletons. This sequence originates from an older donor with lung adenocarcinoma. V and J are TRBV30 and TRBJ2-5; D is possibly TRBD1 (6 bases). Sequences were obtained from FFPE minimally invasive lung adenocarcinoma tissue. CDR3 loop: CAWSRGHTQETQYF. The CDR3 nucleotides are TGTGCCTGGAGTCGGGGACACACCCAAGAGACCCAGTACTTC.